These 31 T cell receptor beta chains were all obtained from the same sample, sequenced in a study of T cell clonality in common variable immunodeficiency. Repertoires were generated with immunoSEQ multiplex PCR, while TCRdb's copy carries only in-frame clones and drops some. The sample includes some 52,000 clones, none of them occurring once. Sequencing used peripheral blood mononuclear cells. These receptors all stem from a person aged 18 to 70 in good health.

In this sample, this clone turned up many times. This CDR3 reads CASSEAERQTYEQYF. CDR3 DNA (partial): TGTGCCAGCAGTGAAGCGGAGCGGCAGACCTACGAG. The V call is TRBV2, the J call TRBJ2-7; maybe TRBD2 (5 bases). From the germline J gene comes the end of the CDR3, since the read stops 3 residues before it. V lost 0 bases and J lost 2, with 11 bases in between. This CDR3 has 15 amino acids. Per germline, CDR1 SNHLY and CDR2 FYNNEI.

This clone was detected ten times or more. The DNA ends 3 residues before the CDR3 does, and the rest of the CDR3 is filled in from the germline J gene. This chain links TRBV30 with TRBJ1-6; D gene unclear. Trimming removed 0 bases from V and 5 bases from J, with 8 bases in between. This CDR3 comprises 14 residues. Germline-derived CDR1 and CDR2 are GTSNPN and SVGIG (reference sequence). CDR3 loop: CAWSVSQNNSPLHF. The part of the CDR3 DNA that was read is TGTGCCTGGAGTGTATCACAGAATAATTCACCC.

Many counts were recorded for this clone. From the germline J gene comes the end of the CDR3, since the read stops 3 residues before it. The rearrangement uses TRBV7-3 and TRBJ1-1, with TRBD1 matching over 7 bases. Trimming cost V 6 bases and J 4 bases; bases outside gene matches: 5. The length of the CDR3 is 13 residues. Germline assignment: CDR1 SGHTA and CDR2 FQGTGA. Incomplete CDR3 DNA: TGTGCCAGCAGTCGTCCAGGGGGCACTGAA. This gives the protein CASSRPGGTE. The full CDR3 protein is CASSRPGGTEAFF.

This clone occurred many times. The read comes to an end 3 residues before the CDR3 does, leaving the germline J gene to fill in the end. The chain is built from TRBV7-2 and TRBJ2-1; perhaps TRBD1 as D (5 bases). Germline-derived CDR1 and CDR2 are SGHTA and FQGNSA. The CDR3 runs to 15 residues. V lost 4 bases and J lost 0, with 10 bases in between. Here the CDR3 reads CASSYRNPSYNEQFF. CDR3 DNA, as far as it was read: TGTGCCAGCAGCTACAGGAATCCCTCCTACAATGAG. The whole variable domain, filled in from reference TRBV7-2 and TRBJ2-1, reads GAGVSQSPSNKVTEKGKDVELRCDPISGHTALYWYRQSLGQGLEFLIYFQGNSAPDKSGLPSDRFSAERTGGSVSTLTIQRTQQEDSAVYLCASSYRNPSYNEQFFGPGTRLTVL.

This clone has a count of ten or more. The read terminates 3 residues before the CDR3 end, so the remaining end is supplied by the germline J gene. This rearrangement joins TRBV6-2 or TRBV6-3 to TRBJ1-2, with TRBD1 matching over 9 bases. The CDR3 totals 15 residues. Per germline, CDR1 MNHEY and CDR2 SVGEGT. The V segment lost 6 bases and the J segment 7 bases; nucleotides outside the gene matches: 12. CDR3 DNA (partial): TGTGCCAGCAGACCACGAAGGACAGGGGAATTTGGC. Its protein is CASRPRRTGEFG. The CDR3 as a whole reads CASRPRRTGEFGYTF.

This clone was observed many times. The CDR3 end lies 3 residues beyond the end of the read and is filled in from the germline J gene. The chain employs TRBV7-3 and TRBJ2-7, with TRBD2 matching 8 bases. Losses at the gene ends were 5 bases for V and 2 bases for J; bases not matched to a gene: 5. This CDR3 has 14 amino acids. CDR1 SGHTA and CDR2 FQGTGA come from the germline V gene. Partial CDR3 DNA: TGTGCCAGCAGCCGGGGGGGAGGGCCCTACGAG. Amino acid sequence: CASSRGGGPYE. The entire CDR3 protein is CASSRGGGPYEQYF.

Many counts were recorded for this clone. The read ends 3 residues early relative to the CDR3; the germline J gene fills the gap. The chain joins TRBV12-3 or TRBV12-4 to TRBJ1-1; D gene ambiguous. Trimming cost V 3 bases and J 1 base, with 15 bases left between them. The CDR3 totals 16 residues. The CDR3 region is CASSFNFGFRNTEAFF. Incomplete CDR3 DNA: TGTGCCAGCAGTTTTAATTTCGGGTTTAGGAACACTGAA.

The sample holds a few counts of this clone. The DNA read from the CDR3 is TGTGCCAGCAGCTTAGCGCCAGGGGTTGGGGAAAAG. Translated, it gives CASSLAPGVGEK. The complete CDR3 sequence is CASSLAPGVGEKLFF. This rearrangement joins TRBV7-2 to TRBJ2-2, with D perhaps matching TRBD1 (6 bases). The read halts 3 residues ahead of the CDR3 end, with the missing end drawn from the germline J gene. The CDR3 is 15 residues long. CDR1 and CDR2 from the germline V gene are SGHTA and FQGNSA.

This clone was seen repeatedly, ten times or more. The read gets to within 3 residues of the CDR3 end, and the germline J gene fills in the rest. The genes are TRBV28 and TRBJ2-1; TRBD2 matches at 12 bases. J lost 1 base, V lost 6 bases, and 4 bases had no gene match. The V gene's germline CDR1 is MDHEN and CDR2 SYDVKM. This CDR3 spans 16 amino acids. CDR3 DNA (partial): TGTGCCAGCAGCTCGGGACTAGCGGGTTCCTACAATGAG. This encodes CASSSGLAGSYNE. The full-length CDR3 reads as CASSSGLAGSYNEQFF.

As concerns this clone: The read terminates 3 residues before the CDR3 end, so the remaining end is supplied by the germline J gene. The gene calls are TRBV2 and TRBJ1-5, with a weak D call TRBD1 (5 bases). V was clipped by 6 bases and J by 4 bases, with 10 bases between them. The CDR3 runs to 13 residues. Germline-derived CDR1 and CDR2 are SNHLY and FYNNEI. CDR3 sequence reads: CASSAQGNQPQHF. CDR3 DNA (partial): TGTGCCAGCAGCGCTCAGGGTAATCAGCCC. The full variable domain, completed using reference TRBV2 and TRBJ1-5, is EPEVTQTPSHQVTQMGQEVILRCVPISNHLYFYWYRQILGQKVEFLVSFYNNEISEKSEIFDDQFSVERPDGSNFTLKIRSTKLEDSAMYFCASSAQGNQPQHFGDGTRLSIL.

This clone was detected a few times. The read falls 3 residues short of the CDR3 end, and the missing part is taken from the germline J gene. The chain combines TRBV20-1 with TRBJ2-5, with TRBD2 identical over 7 bases. The CDR3 sequence is 15 residues long. The V and J ends lost 0 bases and 7 bases, in that order; junction bases with no gene match: 11. The V gene's germline CDR1 is DFQATT and CDR2 SNEGSKA (reference sequence). CDR3 protein: CSARDPGSSGATQYF. The sequenced part of the CDR3 DNA is TGCAGTGCTAGAGATCCGGGGTCTAGCGGAGCGACC.

Turning to this clone: The read terminates 3 residues before the CDR3 end, so the remaining end is supplied by the germline J gene. This chain connects TRBV30 to TRBJ1-2; D is perhaps TRBD1 (6 bases). The germline CDR1 and CDR2 sequences are GTSNPN and SVGIG (reference sequence). The CDR3 sequence is 13 residues long. CDR3 sequence reads: CAWTGDLTYDYTF. The part of the CDR3 DNA that was read is TGTGCCTGGACAGGGGATCTTACCTACGAC.

This clone appeared many times. The missing CDR3 end, 3 residues past where the read stops, is filled in from the germline J gene. The chain combines TRBV30 with TRBJ2-2; TRBD1 might be the D (6 bases). The V end lost 0 bases, the J end lost 5 bases, and 13 bases lay between the germline ends. The CDR3 is 15 residues long. In germline, CDR1 is GTSNPN, CDR2 SVGIG (reference sequence). CDR3 loop: CAWSVPGQMTGELFF. The CDR3 bases that were read are TGTGCCTGGAGTGTGCCCGGACAGATGACCGGGGAG.

For this clone: The sequenced fragment ends 3 residues before the CDR3 boundary, so the rest is inferred from the germline J gene. The V call is TRBV2, the J call TRBJ1-5, with 7 bases lining up with TRBD1. Germline lookup yields CDR1 SNHLY and CDR2 FYNNEI. The V segment lost 6 bases and the J segment 2 bases; nucleotides outside the gene matches: 7. This CDR3 comprises 15 residues. CDR3 loop: CASSDRVAGNQPQHF. The covered CDR3 bases are TGTGCCAGCAGCGACAGGGTCGCCGGCAATCAGCCC.

Concerning this clone itself: The read ends 3 residues shy of where the CDR3 ends; the end is completed using the germline J gene. The chain couples TRBV18 to TRBJ1-2; D unclear. The CDR3 length is 15 residues. Germline CDR1 and CDR2: KGHSH and LQKENI. Partial CDR3 DNA: TGTGCCAGCTCGACGACTAGCCTTCTTGACAATGAC. This encodes CASSTTSLLDND. The CDR3 in its entirety is CASSTTSLLDNDYTF.

This clone has just a few counts. The CDR3 is cut off 3 residues early in the read; its end comes from the germline J gene. The genes are TRBV11-2 and TRBJ1-6; D may be TRBD1 (5 bases). The germline V gene has CDR1 SGHAT and CDR2 FQNNGV. This CDR3 region has 14 residues. V shed 1 base and J shed 10 bases, with 11 bases lying between them. This CDR3 reads CASSLVGPLSPLHF. The covered CDR3 bases are TGTGCCAGCAGCTTAGTGGGGCCCTTATCACCC.

Ten or more counts support this clone. The read terminates 3 residues before the CDR3 end, so the remaining end is supplied by the germline J gene. The rearrangement links TRBV5-1 to TRBJ2-1, with 8 bases fitting TRBD2. Germline CDR1 and CDR2: SGHRS and YFSETQ. CDR3 length equals 14 residues. The junction had 4 bases not matched to a gene; V was cut back by 2 bases and J by 6 bases. The CDR3 here is CASSFTSGFNEQFF. The CDR3 bases that were read are TGCGCCAGCAGCTTCACTAGCGGATTCAATGAG.

Turning to this clone: The read finishes 3 residues shy of the CDR3 end, and the germline J gene is used to complete it. This chain links TRBV30 with TRBJ1-2; D possibly corresponds to TRBD1 (5 bases). Germline assignment: CDR1 GTSNPN and CDR2 SVGIG (reference sequence). The CDR3 covers 10 residues. The covered CDR3 bases are TGTGCCTGTGCCGAGGGGTCC. Protein: CACAEGS. The complete CDR3 reads CACAEGSYTF.

This clone has ten or more counts. The CDR3 goes on 3 residues after the read ends, and that part is filled in from the germline J gene. The chain employs TRBV4-1 and TRBJ1-4, with 8 bases aligning to TRBD1. The germline V gene has CDR1 MGHRA and CDR2 YSYEKL. The CDR3 consists of 15 residues. The V segment lost 4 bases and the J segment 7 bases; nucleotides outside the gene matches: 8. CDR3 sequence reads: CASSPEGRGLEKLFF. The sequenced CDR3 bases are TGCGCCAGCAGCCCTGAGGGCAGGGGGCTTGAAAAA.

This clone was seen repeatedly, ten times or more. Read data end 3 residues before the CDR3 end; the end is taken from the germline J gene. The rearrangement uses TRBV30 and TRBJ2-1; 9 positions match TRBD2. CDR3 length: 18 residues. Germline loops: CDR1 GTSNPN, CDR2 SVGIG (reference sequence). Trimming took 1 base from V and 2 from J; bases not matched to a gene: 12. The CDR3 bases that were read are TGTGCCTGGAGTGATCTAGCGGGAAATGTCGGGGCCTACAATGAG. The encoded protein is CAWSDLAGNVGAYNE. The entire CDR3 sequence reads CAWSDLAGNVGAYNEQFF.

This clone was observed at least ten times. The sequenced part of the CDR3 DNA is TGTGCCACCCACAGGGATCGGCGTACCGGGGAG. It encodes CATHRDRRTGE. The CDR3 in its entirety is CATHRDRRTGELFF. The gene calls are TRBV19 and TRBJ2-2; D is perhaps TRBD1 (6 bases). The read ends 3 residues early relative to the CDR3; the germline J gene fills the gap. V lost 10 bases to trimming and J lost 5 bases, with 17 bases between them. The CDR3 sequence is 14 residues long. CDR1 is LNHDA, CDR2 SQIVND, per germline (reference sequence).

This clone was observed many times. With the read ending 3 residues before the CDR3 end, the germline J gene is used to fill in that end. J is TRBJ2-7 and V is TRBV19; 12 positions agree with TRBD2. The junction had 12 bases not matched to a gene; V was cut back by 1 base and J by 2 bases. This CDR3 has 19 residues. Per the germline V gene, CDR1 is LNHDA and CDR2 is SQIVND (reference sequence). CDR3 in amino acids: CASSIGATSGSWWAYEQYF. The DNA read from the CDR3 is TGTGCCAGTAGTATAGGTGCGACTAGCGGGAGCTGGTGGGCCTACGAG.

This clone has a count of ten or more. The CDR3 is cut off 3 residues early in the read; its end comes from the germline J gene. This chain uses TRBV11-2 with TRBJ1-2, with 10 nucleotides matching TRBD1. The CDR3 length is 15 residues. V lost 5 bases, J lost 3 bases, and 6 bases stayed unmatched. Germline-derived CDR1 and CDR2 are SGHAT and FQNNGV. The CDR3 DNA, read in part, is TGTGCCAGCAGCCCCTGGACAGGGGGGGACTATGGC. Protein product: CASSPWTGGDYG. From start to end, the CDR3 is CASSPWTGGDYGYTF.

This clone has ten or more counts. Coverage ceases 3 residues before the CDR3 finishes, and the germline J gene fills in the end. The genes are TRBV30 and TRBJ2-2, with a possible D match to TRBD2 (5 bases). The length of the CDR3 is 14 residues. Trimming shortened V by 3 bases and J by 0 bases, and 8 bases separated the two germline ends. Looked up from germline, CDR1 is GTSNPN and CDR2 is SVGIG (reference sequence). The CDR3 sequence: CAWRSLANTGELFF. CDR3 DNA (partial): TGTGCCTGGAGGTCACTAGCGAACACCGGGGAG. The whole variable domain, filled in from reference TRBV30 and TRBJ2-2, reads SQTIHQWPATLVQPVGSPLSLECTVEGTSNPNLYWYRQAAGRGLQLLFYSVGIGQISSEVPQNLSASRPQDRQFILSSKKLLLSDSGFYLCAWRSLANTGELFFGEGSRLTVL.

This clone was counted many times. This CDR3 reads CASSILGEGTDTQYF. CDR3 DNA, as far as it was read: TGTGCCAGCAGTATCCTAGGGGAGGGTACAGATACG. This rearrangement joins TRBV6-2 or TRBV6-3 to TRBJ2-3, with 7 bases identical to TRBD2. Read data end 3 residues before the CDR3 end; the end is taken from the germline J gene. The germline V gene encodes CDR1 MNHEY and CDR2 SVGEGT. This CDR3 region has 15 residues. With V trimmed by 5 bases and J by 3 bases, 8 bases remained unmatched.

This clone was detected ten times or more. Read coverage stops 3 residues before the CDR3 terminus; the germline J gene supplies the remainder. The chain is built from TRBV18 and TRBJ1-6; D unclear. V was trimmed by 2 bases and J by 6 bases, leaving 14 bases between them. The germline V gene has CDR1 KGHSH and CDR2 LQKENI. The CDR3 has 16 residues. The covered CDR3 bases are TGTGCCAGCTCACCATACACGCCCAGCGTTAATTCACCC. Translating it yields CASSPYTPSVNSP. The CDR3 as a whole reads CASSPYTPSVNSPLHF.

A few counts support this clone. The read terminates 3 residues before the CDR3 end, so the remaining end is supplied by the germline J gene. The chain employs TRBV18 and TRBJ1-1; the D is unclear. Trimming removed 4 bases from V and 6 bases from J, with 9 bases in between. CDR3 length equals 12 residues. In germline, CDR1 is KGHSH, CDR2 LQKENI. CDR3 sequence: CASSQRSAEAFF. CDR3 DNA, as far as it was read: TGTGCCAGCTCACAACGTAGCGCTGAA. Drawing the rest from reference TRBV18 and TRBJ1-1, the complete variable domain is NAGVMQNPRHLVRRRGQEARLRCSPMKGHSHVYWYRQLPEEGLKFMVYLQKENIIDESGMPKERFSAEFPKEGPSILRIQQVVRGDSAAYFCASSQRSAEAFFGQGTRLTVV.

This clone was detected many times. Read data end 3 residues before the CDR3 end; the end is taken from the germline J gene. V is TRBV5-6 and J is TRBJ1-4; D gene unclear. Trimming cost V 5 bases and J 0 bases, with 8 bases left between them. This CDR3 is 14 amino acids long. The germline V gene has CDR1 SGHDT and CDR2 YYEEEE. The CDR3 sequence: CASRHGSTNEKLFF. CDR3 bases read: TGTGCCAGCAGACACGGGTCAACTAATGAAAAA.

Concerning this clone itself: The CDR3 goes on 3 residues after the read ends, and that part is filled in from the germline J gene. The chain joins TRBV18 to TRBJ2-7; a possible D gene is TRBD2 (5 bases). The germline V gene has CDR1 KGHSH and CDR2 LQKENI. This CDR3 is built from 14 residues. Trimming took 1 base from V and 3 from J, leaving 10 bases between them. Here the CDR3 reads CASSPRDGLYEQYF. The sequenced CDR3 bases are TGTGCCAGCTCACCACGAGACGGACTCTACGAG.

Many counts were recorded for this clone. The CDR3 goes on 3 residues after the read ends, and that part is filled in from the germline J gene. The V and J genes are TRBV13 and TRBJ2-1, with 7 positions matching TRBD1. Germline CDR1 PRHDT, CDR2 FYEKMQ (reference sequence). CDR3 length: 17 residues. J lost 7 bases, V lost 4 bases, and 16 bases had no gene match. CDR3 DNA (partial): TGTGCCAGCAGCTCGACGATACGACAGGGTAAGGAGAATGAG. Protein: CASSSTIRQGKENE. The CDR3 in full is CASSSTIRQGKENEQFF.

This clone was detected a few times. The CDR3 is cut off 3 residues early in the read; its end comes from the germline J gene. The V and J genes are TRBV19 and TRBJ1-1; TRBD1 matches 7 bases. CDR1 is LNHDA and CDR2 is SQIVND in the germline V gene (reference sequence). Trimming removed 5 bases from V and 3 bases from J; junction bases left unmatched: 3. The CDR3 extends over 13 amino acids. The CDR3 bases that were read are TGTGCCAGTAGTTCCACAGGGGACACTGAA. It specifies CASSSTGDTE. The complete CDR3 protein is CASSSTGDTEAFF.